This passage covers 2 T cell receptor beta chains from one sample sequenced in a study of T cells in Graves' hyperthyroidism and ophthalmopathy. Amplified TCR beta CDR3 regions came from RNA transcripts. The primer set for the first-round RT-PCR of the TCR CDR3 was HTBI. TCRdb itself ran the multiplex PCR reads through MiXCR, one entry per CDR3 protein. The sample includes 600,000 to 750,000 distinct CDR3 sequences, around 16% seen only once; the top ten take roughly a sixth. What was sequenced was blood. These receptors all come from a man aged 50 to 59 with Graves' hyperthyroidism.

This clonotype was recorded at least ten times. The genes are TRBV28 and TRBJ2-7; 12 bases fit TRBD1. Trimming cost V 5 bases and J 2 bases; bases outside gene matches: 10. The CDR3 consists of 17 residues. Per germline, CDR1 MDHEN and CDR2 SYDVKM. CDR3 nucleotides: TGTGCCAGCAGTCTCCTTCCGGGACAGGGGGCCACCTACGAGCAGTACTTC. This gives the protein CASSLLPGQGATYEQYF.

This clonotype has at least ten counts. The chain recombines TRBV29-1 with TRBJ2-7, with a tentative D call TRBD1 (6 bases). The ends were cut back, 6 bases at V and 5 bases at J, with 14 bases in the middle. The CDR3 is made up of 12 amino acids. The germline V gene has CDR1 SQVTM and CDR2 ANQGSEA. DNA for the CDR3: TGCAGCGTATTCAGGGGTCGGGACGAGCAGTACTTC. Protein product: CSVFRGRDEQYF.